The rows below give T cell receptor beta chains drawn from one sample of a study of CD8 T cells in ankylosing spondylitis. TCRdb processed the 5' RACE reads anew with MiXCR; each CDR3 protein has one entry. The table includes around 180,000 distinct CDR3 sequences, 10% to 15% detected once. Sequencing input: blood, either unsorted or a sorted T cell fraction (not recorded which). The receptors were sampled from a female donor with ankylosing spondylitis or in good health (not recorded which). Both conserved end residues are part of each CDR3. The D gene is left open where the match is weak. Clone size is not always given. Where it is, it says once, few, many or a class for expanded clones.

j_gene: TRBJ1-3
d_gene: -
abundance: many
v_gene: TRBV5-1
len: 15
CDR3aa: CASSLIGAAGNTIYF
CDR3nt: TGCGCCAGCAGCTTGATTGGGGCGGCTGGAAACACCATATATTTT

j_gene: TRBJ1-4
d_gene: TRBD1
abundance: many
v_gene: TRBV12-3/TRBV12-4
len: 14
CDR3aa: CASSNDRGQEKLFF
CDR3nt: TGTGCCAGCAGTAACGACAGGGGTCAGGAAAAACTGTTTTTT

j_gene: TRBJ2-7
d_gene: TRBD2
abundance: few
v_gene: TRBV4-2
len: 15
CDR3aa: CASSQGEGNAYEQYF
CDR3nt: TGTGCCAGCAGCCAAGGGGAGGGCAACGCCTACGAGCAGTACTTC

j_gene: TRBJ1-5
d_gene: TRBD1
abundance: many
v_gene: TRBV7-8
len: 18
CDR3aa: CASSLQGYDRGGNQPQHF
CDR3nt: TGTGCCAGCAGCCTTCAAGGATACGACAGGGGGGGCAATCAGCCCCAGCATTTT

j_gene: TRBJ1-5
d_gene: -
abundance: few
v_gene: TRBV15
len: 13
CDR3aa: CATNQQRNQPQHF
CDR3nt: TGTGCCACCAACCAACAACGAAATCAGCCCCAGCATTTT

j_gene: TRBJ1-5
d_gene: -
abundance: many
v_gene: TRBV27
len: 14
CDR3aa: CASRRAGVNQPQHF
CDR3nt: TGTGCCAGCAGGAGGGCAGGGGTGAATCAGCCCCAGCATTTT

j_gene: TRBJ1-4
d_gene: -
abundance: many
v_gene: TRBV29-1
len: 12
CDR3aa: CSVISLNEKLFF
CDR3nt: TGCAGCGTTATAAGCCTGAATGAAAAACTGTTTTTT

j_gene: TRBJ1-2
d_gene: -
abundance: many
v_gene: TRBV12-3/TRBV12-4
len: 11
CDR3aa: CTTRDGLGYTF
CDR3nt: TGTACTACCCGGGACGGACTTGGCTACACCTTC

j_gene: TRBJ2-7
d_gene: -
abundance: -
v_gene: TRBV28
len: 14
CDR3aa: CASSSAGRNYEQYF
CDR3nt: TGTGCCAGCAGTTCTGCGGGACGTAACTACGAGCAGTACTTC

j_gene: TRBJ1-1
d_gene: TRBD1
abundance: many
v_gene: TRBV29-1
len: 12
CDR3aa: CSGTGGRAEAFF
CDR3nt: TGCAGCGGTACAGGGGGTAGGGCTGAAGCTTTCTTT

j_gene: TRBJ2-7
d_gene: -
abundance: many
v_gene: TRBV7-9
len: 12
CDR3aa: CASSLVPYEQYF
CDR3nt: TGTGCCAGCAGCTTAGTTCCCTACGAGCAGTACTTC

j_gene: TRBJ2-7
d_gene: -
abundance: -
v_gene: TRBV6-6
len: 13
CDR3aa: CASSYGTFNEQYF
CDR3nt: TGTGCCAGCAGTTACGGGACCTTTAACGAGCAGTACTTC

j_gene: TRBJ1-5
d_gene: -
abundance: many
v_gene: TRBV7-9
len: 14
CDR3aa: CASSLAQGNQPQHF
CDR3nt: TGTGCCAGCAGCTTAGCCCAGGGAAATCAGCCCCAGCATTTT

j_gene: TRBJ2-5
d_gene: TRBD2
abundance: many
v_gene: TRBV10-3
len: 16
CDR3aa: CAISPGTSGGMETQYF
CDR3nt: TGTGCCATCAGTCCCGGGACTAGCGGGGGAATGGAGACCCAGTACTTC

j_gene: TRBJ2-7
d_gene: TRBD1
abundance: -
v_gene: TRBV7-9
len: 14
CDR3aa: CASSLTGGRDEQYF
CDR3nt: TGTGCCAGCAGCTTGACAGGGGGGAGGGACGAGCAGTACTTC

j_gene: TRBJ1-5
d_gene: -
abundance: many
v_gene: TRBV12-3/TRBV12-4
len: 16
CDR3aa: CASSLETGSSGQPQHF
CDR3nt: TGTGCCAGCAGTTTGGAGACAGGCTCCTCGGGGCAGCCCCAGCATTTT

j_gene: TRBJ1-1
d_gene: -
abundance: -
v_gene: TRBV6-1
len: 14
CDR3aa: CASRPTIAATEAFF
CDR3nt: TGTGCCAGCAGGCCCACAATTGCGGCCACTGAAGCTTTCTTT

j_gene: TRBJ2-1
d_gene: TRBD1
abundance: many
v_gene: TRBV12-3/TRBV12-4
len: 14
CDR3aa: CASSFGQGSYEQFF
CDR3nt: TGTGCCAGCAGTTTTGGACAGGGGAGTTATGAGCAGTTCTTC

j_gene: TRBJ1-5
d_gene: -
abundance: few
v_gene: TRBV7-2
len: 14
CDR3aa: CASSLSAANQPQHF
CDR3nt: TGTGCCAGCAGCTTATCGGCAGCAAATCAGCCCCAGCATTTT

j_gene: TRBJ2-5
d_gene: -
abundance: -
v_gene: TRBV5-5
len: 15
CDR3aa: CASSLPPERTVTQYF
CDR3nt: TGTGCCAGCAGCTTGCCTCCGGAGCGGACTGTGACCCAGTACTTC

j_gene: TRBJ1-5
d_gene: -
abundance: many
v_gene: TRBV6-2/TRBV6-3
len: 14
CDR3aa: CAISRWGENQPQHF
CDR3nt: TGTGCCATCTCTCGGTGGGGCGAGAATCAGCCCCAGCATTTT

j_gene: TRBJ2-7
d_gene: -
abundance: many
v_gene: TRBV3-1
len: 11
CDR3aa: CASSQDAEQYF
CDR3nt: TGTGCCAGCAGCCAAGATGCCGAGCAGTACTTC

j_gene: TRBJ1-2
d_gene: -
abundance: -
v_gene: TRBV6-1
len: 14
CDR3aa: CASTQRGANYGYTF
CDR3nt: TGTGCCAGCACCCAAAGGGGAGCTAACTATGGCTACACCTTC

j_gene: TRBJ1-5
d_gene: TRBD1
abundance: -
v_gene: TRBV6-5
len: 14
CDR3aa: CASSLEGAHQPQHF
CDR3nt: TGTGCCAGCAGTTTGGAGGGGGCACATCAGCCCCAGCATTTT

j_gene: TRBJ2-3
d_gene: TRBD2
abundance: many
v_gene: TRBV4-3
len: 17
CDR3aa: CASSQGLAGVSTDTQYF
CDR3nt: TGCGCCAGCAGCCAAGGGCTAGCGGGAGTCAGTACAGATACGCAGTATTTT

j_gene: TRBJ2-7
d_gene: -
abundance: many
v_gene: TRBV20-1
len: 14
CDR3aa: CSATSTSYSYEQYF
CDR3nt: TGCAGTGCCACCTCGACTAGTTACTCCTACGAGCAGTACTTC

j_gene: TRBJ2-7
d_gene: TRBD1
abundance: many
v_gene: TRBV5-5
len: 12
CDR3aa: CASRRTGDEQYF
CDR3nt: TGTGCCAGCAGACGGACAGGGGACGAGCAGTACTTC

j_gene: TRBJ2-2
d_gene: -
abundance: few
v_gene: TRBV7-2
len: 13
CDR3aa: CASSLVPSGELFF
CDR3nt: TGTGCCAGCAGCTTAGTCCCCTCCGGGGAGCTGTTTTTT

j_gene: TRBJ2-2
d_gene: -
abundance: few
v_gene: TRBV7-2
len: 14
CDR3aa: CASSSRTDTGELFF
CDR3nt: TGTGCCAGCAGCTCTAGGACAGACACCGGGGAGCTGTTTTTT

j_gene: TRBJ2-1
d_gene: TRBD2
abundance: many
v_gene: TRBV20-1
len: 13
CDR3aa: CSATSGLYNEQFF
CDR3nt: TGCAGCGCTACTAGCGGCCTATACAATGAGCAGTTCTTC

j_gene: TRBJ2-1
d_gene: TRBD2
abundance: many
v_gene: TRBV13
len: 15
CDR3aa: CASSYGGLAENEQFF
CDR3nt: TGTGCCAGCAGCTATGGGGGACTAGCGGAAAATGAGCAGTTCTTC

j_gene: TRBJ1-3
d_gene: -
abundance: many
v_gene: TRBV5-1
len: 15
CDR3aa: CASSPTPSSGNTIYF
CDR3nt: TGCGCCAGCAGCCCTACACCATCCTCTGGAAACACCATATATTTT

j_gene: TRBJ2-5
d_gene: TRBD2
abundance: many
v_gene: TRBV2
len: 15
CDR3aa: CASSGLAGGLETQYF
CDR3nt: TGTGCCAGCAGCGGACTAGCGGGAGGCCTGGAGACCCAGTACTTC

j_gene: TRBJ2-1
d_gene: TRBD2
abundance: many
v_gene: TRBV12-3/TRBV12-4
len: 15
CDR3aa: CASSLKTSRTNEQFF
CDR3nt: TGTGCCAGCAGTTTAAAGACTAGCAGAACCAATGAGCAGTTCTTC

j_gene: TRBJ2-1
d_gene: -
abundance: -
v_gene: TRBV5-1
len: 14
CDR3aa: CASSPGPGSHEQFF
CDR3nt: TGCGCCAGCAGCCCGGGACCCGGAAGCCATGAGCAGTTCTTC

j_gene: TRBJ2-1
d_gene: TRBD1
abundance: many
v_gene: TRBV2
len: 13
CDR3aa: CASTVRDRMILFF
CDR3nt: TGTGCCAGCACCGTACGGGACAGAATGATTTTATTCTTC

j_gene: TRBJ2-7
d_gene: -
abundance: -
v_gene: TRBV30
len: 12
CDR3aa: CAWSATWGEQYF
CDR3nt: TGTGCCTGGAGTGCGACCTGGGGCGAGCAGTACTTC

j_gene: TRBJ1-5
d_gene: -
abundance: -
v_gene: TRBV19
len: 14
CDR3aa: CASRGDMRHQPQHF
CDR3nt: TGTGCCAGTAGGGGAGATATGAGACACCAGCCCCAGCATTTT

j_gene: TRBJ1-5
d_gene: TRBD1
abundance: -
v_gene: TRBV7-2
len: 12
CDR3aa: CASSATTGEQHF
CDR3nt: TGTGCCAGCAGCGCAACGACAGGGGAACAGCATTTT

j_gene: TRBJ2-1
d_gene: TRBD2
abundance: many
v_gene: TRBV20-1
len: 14
CDR3aa: CSGGGTSGYNEQFF
CDR3nt: TGCAGCGGGGGGGGAACTAGCGGCTACAATGAGCAGTTCTTC

j_gene: TRBJ2-7
d_gene: -
abundance: many
v_gene: TRBV20-1
len: 14
CDR3aa: CSARDLEGYYEQYF
CDR3nt: TGCAGTGCTAGAGATCTGGAGGGGTACTACGAGCAGTACTTC

j_gene: TRBJ2-1
d_gene: -
abundance: -
v_gene: TRBV12-3/TRBV12-4
len: 15
CDR3aa: CASSFTGSSYSEQFF
CDR3nt: TGTGCCAGCAGTTTCACGGGTAGCTCCTACAGTGAGCAGTTCTTC

j_gene: TRBJ1-1
d_gene: -
abundance: many
v_gene: TRBV6-5
len: 19
CDR3aa: CASSYRLINGHWPTTEAFF
CDR3nt: TGTGCCAGCAGTTATAGACTGATAAATGGACATTGGCCCACCACTGAAGCTTTCTTT

j_gene: TRBJ2-1
d_gene: TRBD1
abundance: -
v_gene: TRBV7-9
len: 13
CDR3aa: CASSRTGANEQFF
CDR3nt: TGTGCCAGCAGTCGGACAGGGGCCAATGAGCAGTTCTTC

j_gene: TRBJ2-2
d_gene: -
abundance: many
v_gene: TRBV25-1
len: 15
CDR3aa: CASSSQTAYTGELFF
CDR3nt: TGTGCCAGCAGCTCCCAGACAGCCTACACCGGGGAGCTGTTTTTT

j_gene: TRBJ2-7
d_gene: -
abundance: many
v_gene: TRBV9
len: 15
CDR3aa: CASSVVGGRVVEQYF
CDR3nt: TGTGCCAGCAGCGTAGTCGGTGGCAGGGTGGTCGAGCAGTACTTC

j_gene: TRBJ2-2
d_gene: -
abundance: -
v_gene: TRBV7-3
len: 15
CDR3aa: CASSLTWGGTGELFF
CDR3nt: TGTGCCAGCAGCTTAACTTGGGGCGGCACCGGGGAGCTGTTTTTT

j_gene: TRBJ1-1
d_gene: -
abundance: many
v_gene: TRBV14
len: 16
CDR3aa: CASSQVPRGKRPEAFF
CDR3nt: TGTGCCAGCAGCCAAGTCCCCAGGGGAAAGAGGCCTGAAGCTTTCTTT

j_gene: TRBJ2-7
d_gene: -
abundance: many
v_gene: TRBV7-2
len: 13
CDR3aa: CASSPDRTYEQYF
CDR3nt: TGTGCCAGCAGCCCGGACAGAACCTACGAGCAGTACTTC

j_gene: TRBJ2-3
d_gene: TRBD2
abundance: -
v_gene: TRBV11-2
len: 13
CDR3aa: CAGSLRWGGTQYF
CDR3nt: TGTGCCGGCAGCTTAAGGTGGGGGGGTACGCAGTATTTT

j_gene: TRBJ1-2
d_gene: -
abundance: -
v_gene: TRBV5-6
len: 14
CDR3aa: CASSLWSEIYGYTF
CDR3nt: TGTGCCAGCAGCTTGTGGTCAGAGATCTATGGCTACACCTTC

j_gene: TRBJ2-6
d_gene: TRBD1
abundance: -
v_gene: TRBV4-3
len: 17
CDR3aa: CASSQMTGGTGANVLTF
CDR3nt: TGCGCCAGCAGCCAAATGACAGGGGGGACTGGGGCCAACGTCCTGACTTTC

j_gene: TRBJ1-1
d_gene: -
abundance: many
v_gene: TRBV7-9
len: 14
CDR3aa: CASSLERGNTEAFF
CDR3nt: TGTGCCAGCAGCTTAGAACGGGGGAACACTGAAGCTTTCTTT